A selection of T cell receptor beta chains follows, all from one sample in a study of blood T cell repertoires in COVID-19. Data came from immunoSEQ multiplex PCR; TCRdb stores just in-frame clones and leaves some out. The sample has some 490,000 clones; roughly 88% are singletons. Sequencing input: peripheral blood. These receptors originate from a human donor in a cohort sampled during active COVID-19. Both conserved end residues are part of each CDR3. D genes are given only for firm matches. For some rows the clone size is stated as once, few or many, or as a class when expanded; others skip it.

length,V,size,D,J,DNA,CDR3
18,TRBV30,.,TRBD2,TRBJ2-6,TGTGCCTGGAAGCCGATAGCGGGAGGGTCCTCTGGGGCCAACGTCCTGACTTTC,CAWKPIAGGSSGANVLTF
14,TRBV30,.,.,TRBJ1-4,TGTGCCTGGAGCGACGCTAGTGGGTTTGAAAAACTGTTTTTT,CAWSDASGFEKLFF
16,TRBV5-6,.,TRBD1,TRBJ1-1,TGTGCCAGCAGCCCGGACAGGGTAAGAGTGAACACTGAAGCTTTCTTT,CASSPDRVRVNTEAFF
17,TRBV2,once,TRBD1,TRBJ1-5,TGTGCCAGCAGTCGATCCGGGACAGAAACGAGCAATCAGCCCCAGCATTTT,CASSRSGTETSNQPQHF
14,TRBV2,.,.,TRBJ2-7,TGTGCCAGCAGTGACACCGGGAGAGGGAGCGAGCAGTACTTC,CASSDTGRGSEQYF
16,TRBV28,.,.,TRBJ1-6,TGTGCCAGCAGTTTTGGCAGGTTCCCCTATAATTCACCCCTCCACTTT,CASSFGRFPYNSPLHF
16,TRBV5-1,.,.,TRBJ2-2,TGCGCCAGCAGCTTCGGCGGCAGCGCGAACACCGGGGAGCTGTTTTTT,CASSFGGSANTGELFF
15,TRBV9,.,.,TRBJ2-7,TGTGCCAGCAGCGAAGGCGGTTTCCACTCCTACGAGCAGTACTTC,CASSEGGFHSYEQYF
16,TRBV4-3,.,.,TRBJ2-1,TGCGCCAGCAGCCAAGGCTTTAGCAGGGCTTGGAATGAGCAGTTCTTC,CASSQGFSRAWNEQFF
13,TRBV2,.,.,TRBJ2-5,TGTGCCAGCAGGGTGGGAGGCATGGAGACCCAGTACTTC,CASRVGGMETQYF
16,TRBV19,.,.,TRBJ2-2,TGTGCCAGTAGTACCCTTGCAGTCCAAAACACCGGGGAGCTGTTTTTT,CASSTLAVQNTGELFF
14,TRBV18,.,TRBD1,TRBJ1-2,TGTGCCAGCTCACCGAGCGGGACAGGGAATCTTTTCACCTTC,CASSPSGTGNLFTF
14,TRBV3-1/TRBV3-2,.,TRBD1,TRBJ1-5,TGTGCCAGCAGCTGGACAGGTAGCAATCAGCCCCAGCATTTT,CASSWTGSNQPQHF
17,TRBV5-4,.,.,TRBJ2-5,TGTGCCAGCAGCTCCCGATTGTCGGAGGGCCGTGCGAAGACCCAGTACTTC,CASSSRLSEGRAKTQYF
15,TRBV20-1,.,TRBD2,TRBJ2-7,TGCAGTGCTAGTCTTCTAGCGGGAGGGCGGTACGAGCAGTACTTC,CSASLLAGGRYEQYF
16,TRBV9,.,.,TRBJ1-3,TGTGCCAGCAGCGCACCCGGGAGCAGGGATGGAAACACCATATATTTT,CASSAPGSRDGNTIYF
16,TRBV5-1,.,TRBD2,TRBJ2-1,TGCGCCAGCAGCCCGAGCGGGAGGCGATTGGCGAATGAGCAGTTCTTC,CASSPSGRRLANEQFF
16,TRBV6-5,.,TRBD1,TRBJ1-2,TGTGCCAGCAGTTCGAGCAATCCGGGACAGGGTTATGGCTACACCTTC,CASSSSNPGQGYGYTF
14,TRBV11-2,.,.,TRBJ2-7,TGTGCCAGCAGCTTAACTCCCCACAGTTACGAGCAGTACTTC,CASSLTPHSYEQYF
14,TRBV5-4,.,TRBD1,TRBJ1-2,TGTGCCAGCAGCGACAGGGGGCAGGCCTATGGCTACACCTTC,CASSDRGQAYGYTF
13,TRBV27,.,TRBD1,TRBJ2-1,TGTGCCAGCAGTTCCGAGACAGGGTTCGAGCAGTTCTTC,CASSSETGFEQFF
16,TRBV6-2/TRBV6-3,.,TRBD1,TRBJ2-2,TGTGCCAGCAGTTACGGGTCGGGACAGGGACCCGGGGAGCTGTTTTTT,CASSYGSGQGPGELFF
13,TRBV2,.,.,TRBJ2-1,TGTGTTTCTAAGACAGAACTTTACAATGAGCAGTTCTTC,CVSKTELYNEQFF
14,TRBV7-2,.,.,TRBJ1-4,TGTGCCAGCAGCTTAGACGGGGGTAATGAAAAACTGTTTTTT,CASSLDGGNEKLFF
16,TRBV19,.,TRBD2,TRBJ2-5,TGTGCCAGTAGTGAGAGGGGACTAGCGCCCCAAGAGACCCAGTACTTC,CASSERGLAPQETQYF
14,TRBV2,.,TRBD1,TRBJ2-1,TGTGCCAGCAGAAGATCGACAGGGGGCGATGAGCAGTTCTTC,CASRRSTGGDEQFF
14,TRBV19,.,.,TRBJ2-1,TGTGCCAGTAGTTCCCCAGGGGTCTACAATGAGCAGTTCTTC,CASSSPGVYNEQFF
16,TRBV2,.,.,TRBJ1-2,TGTGCCAGCAGTGAAATCCGGCAGCCGACGGGGTATGGCTACACCTTC,CASSEIRQPTGYGYTF
16,TRBV6-1,.,TRBD2,TRBJ2-1,TGTGCCAGCAGGGAAAGTGGACTAGCGGGATTAAGCGAGCAGTTCTTC,CASRESGLAGLSEQFF
15,TRBV3-1/TRBV3-2,.,.,TRBJ1-1,TGTGCCAGCAGCCAACAGGGACAACCGAACACTGAAGCTTTCTTT,CASSQQGQPNTEAFF
15,TRBV30,once,.,TRBJ1-1,TGTGCCTGGAGTAAGGGGCCGGCGGAGAACACTGAAGCTTTCTTT,CAWSKGPAENTEAFF
17,TRBV28,.,.,TRBJ1-4,TGTGCCAGCAGTTTGCCGACGGGAGAGAGGACTAATGAAAAACTGTTTTTT,CASSLPTGERTNEKLFF
15,TRBV30,.,TRBD2,TRBJ2-7,TGTGCCTGGAGTGTCTCGACTAGCGTCTCCTACGAGCAGTACTTC,CAWSVSTSVSYEQYF
11,TRBV30,.,.,TRBJ1-1,TGTGCCTGGACTTGGGGGGCTGAAGCTTTCTTT,CAWTWGAEAFF
14,TRBV4-1,.,.,TRBJ2-2,TGCGCCAGCAGCCCAGCCAGGGGGGCCGGGGAGCTGTTTTTT,CASSPARGAGELFF
17,TRBV12-2,.,.,TRBJ1-5,TGTGCAAGTCGCACCTGGACAGGTGTCTATAGCAATCAGCCCCAGCATTTT,CASRTWTGVYSNQPQHF
15,TRBV3-1/TRBV3-2,few,TRBD1,TRBJ2-1,TGTGCCAGCAGTCGGGACAGGGGGAACCCAATTGAGCAGTTCTTC,CASSRDRGNPIEQFF
14,TRBV7-9,.,.,TRBJ2-1,TGTGCCAGCAGCTTAGGAGGGGGAACAACTGAGCAGTTCTTC,CASSLGGGTTEQFF
16,TRBV5-1,.,.,TRBJ1-1,TGCGCCAGCAGCTTGGGTCCTGGCAGGGGGAACACTGAAGCTTTCTTT,CASSLGPGRGNTEAFF
13,TRBV28,.,TRBD1,TRBJ2-7,TGTGCCAGCCAACAGGGGACCGACTACGAGCAGTACTTC,CASQQGTDYEQYF
13,TRBV19,few,.,TRBJ1-3,TGTGCCAGTAGTATCAATCGGGGAAACACCATATATTTT,CASSINRGNTIYF
19,TRBV3-1/TRBV3-2,.,.,TRBJ1-1,TGTGCCAGCAGCCAAGACGGGGTATCACTTAGTCTTACCAACACTGAAGCTTTCTTT,CASSQDGVSLSLTNTEAFF
15,TRBV6-5,.,.,TRBJ2-1,TGTGCCAGCAGTCGAGCAGGGTTGGCCTACAATGAGCAGTTCTTC,CASSRAGLAYNEQFF
13,TRBV29-1,.,.,TRBJ2-7,TGCAGCGTTGCCGCTACAGGTTCCTACGAGCAGTACTTC,CSVAATGSYEQYF
14,TRBV19,.,.,TRBJ2-7,TGTGCCAGTAGTAAGGGCTCAGGGACCTACGAGCAGTACTTC,CASSKGSGTYEQYF
13,TRBV7-2,.,TRBD1,TRBJ2-5,TGTGCCAGCAGCTGGACAGGGGGAGAGACCCAGTACTTC,CASSWTGGETQYF
15,TRBV9,.,TRBD1,TRBJ2-2,TGTGCCAGCAGCGCAGGACAGGGGTACACCGGGGAGCTGTTTTTT,CASSAGQGYTGELFF
14,TRBV11-3,.,.,TRBJ2-1,TGTGCCAGCAGCTTAGTTGGGATAGGGGATGAGCAGTTCTTC,CASSLVGIGDEQFF
15,TRBV18,.,TRBD1,TRBJ2-7,TGTGCCAGCTCACCCCTCCAGGGGGCGGAATACGAGCAGTACTTC,CASSPLQGAEYEQYF
14,TRBV6-6,.,.,TRBJ2-2,TGTGCCAGCAGTTGGGGCTCTAACACCGGGGAGCTGTTTTTT,CASSWGSNTGELFF
15,TRBV6-6,once,TRBD2,TRBJ2-1,TGTGCCATCTCTTTAGCGGGAGGTTCCTACAATGAGCAGTTCTTC,CAISLAGGSYNEQFF
14,TRBV28,.,TRBD1,TRBJ1-3,TGTGCCACACGAACAGGGGGCGCTGGAAACACCATATATTTT,CATRTGGAGNTIYF
16,TRBV19,.,.,TRBJ2-2,TGTGCCAGTAGTATAGTTGGCGGGCTAAACACCGGGGAGCTGTTTTTT,CASSIVGGLNTGELFF